This T cell receptor (beta chain) was obtained from a study of regulatory T cells in long-lasting Graves disease. Sample time point: newly diagnosed GD, antithyroid drugs for less than 3 months. PBMCs provided the RNA from which the TCR library was made. TCR beta libraries were built with iRepertoire HTBI primers and Arm-PCR of CDR3 regions. TCRdb independently ran MiXCR on the multiplex PCR reads; one entry per CDR3 protein. This table holds roughly 410,000 distinct CDR3 sequences, around 16% found once. At least ten counts were recorded for this clonotype. V dropped 4 bases and J dropped 5; count of bases not matched to a gene: 14. This CDR3 comprises 18 residues. The V gene's germline CDR1 is SGHVS and CDR2 FQNEAQ. The same sample was also studied in work on T cells in Graves' hyperthyroidism and ophthalmopathy. That publication notes: The HTBI primer set drove a first-round RT-PCR of the TCR CDR3.

The J gene is TRBJ2-3, the V gene TRBV7-8, with 11 bases matching TRBD2. The clonotype comes from a woman between 40 and 55 years old with Graves disease. Here the sequenced sample was peripheral blood mononuclear cells (PBMCs), taken at new diagnosis, from a patient treated with antithyroid drugs. The CDR3 bases are TGTGCCAGCAGCTCCAAGACCATACTAGCGGGAGTGAGAGATACGCAGTATTTT. This encodes CASSSKTILAGVRDTQYF. Combining the CDR3 with reference TRBV7-8 and TRBJ2-3 gives the whole variable domain GAGVSQSPRYKVAKRGQDVALRCDPISGHVSLFWYQQALGQGPEFLTYFQNEAQLDKSGLPSDRFFAERPEGSVSTLKIQRTQQEDSAVYLCASSSKTILAGVRDTQYFGPGTRLTVL.